The 32 T cell receptor beta chains given below trace back to one sample, sequenced in a study of cytomegalovirus exposure and HLA in healthy donors. The PCR used 60 Vbeta and 13 Jbeta primers. Sequenced by immunoSEQ multiplex PCR; TCRdb stores in-frame clones only, minus some. The profile shows 110,000 to 150,000 clones, about 70% of them singletons. Source material: PBMCs. These receptors were taken from a middle-aged woman in good health and CMV-seronegative.

The rearrangement links TRBV2 to TRBJ2-2, with D perhaps TRBD2 (6 bases). The CDR3 totals 15 residues. Trimming shortened V by 3 bases and J by 4 bases, and 12 bases separated the two germline ends. Germline assignment: CDR1 SNHLY and CDR2 FYNNEI. CDR3 protein: CASSEAGPRTGELFF. CDR3 coding DNA: TGTGCCAGCAGTGAGGCGGGGCCGCGCACCGGGGAGCTGTTTTTT.

The chain is built from TRBV19 and TRBJ2-3; D gene ambiguous. In germline, CDR1 is LNHDA, CDR2 SQIVND (reference sequence). With 3 bases removed from V and 4 bases from J, the gap between germline ends came to 14 bases. The CDR3 covers 15 residues. The CDR3 loop reads CASSMAAVGPDTQYF. The CDR3 DNA sequence: TGTGCCAGTAGTATGGCGGCGGTTGGTCCAGATACGCAGTATTTT.

This clone was seen once. The chain employs TRBV10-2 and TRBJ2-7; 11 bases match TRBD2. The V segment lost 6 bases and the J segment 8 bases; nucleotides outside the gene matches: 6. There are 13 residues in the CDR3. The V gene's germline CDR1 is WSHSY and CDR2 SAAADI. CDR3 in amino acids: CASSSRLAGQQYF. CDR3 DNA sequence: TGCGCCAGCAGCTCTAGACTAGCGGGGCAGCAGTACTTC.

This chain links TRBV5-5 with TRBJ2-3, with TRBD1 matching over 7 bases. The CDR3 has 15 residues. V was pared by 4 bases and J by 0 bases, with 5 bases of the junction left unmatched. Germline-derived CDR1 and CDR2 are SGHKS and YYEKEE (reference sequence). The CDR3 protein is CASSELQGSTDTQYF. The CDR3, as DNA: TGTGCCAGCAGCGAACTACAGGGGAGCACAGATACGCAGTATTTT.

The chain is built from TRBV10-3 and TRBJ1-1, with 8 bases lining up with TRBD1. V trimming: 4 bases; J trimming: 5 bases; junction bases outside the gene matches: 12. The CDR3 runs to 16 residues. From germline, CDR1 is ENHRY and CDR2 SYGVKD. CDR3 region: CAISGAPQGAHTEAFF. The CDR3 region has the DNA TGTGCCATCAGTGGGGCCCCCCAGGGGGCGCATACTGAAGCTTTCTTT.

V and J are TRBV27 and TRBJ2-5; a possible D gene is TRBD1 (5 bases). The last part of the DNA fits TRBJ2-7 better; the J call may be wrong. The CDR3 length is 15 residues. Germline V CDR1 and CDR2: MNHEY, SMNVEV (reference sequence). Written as DNA, the CDR3 is TGTGCCAGCAGTTTACGTTCAGGGATCTCCTACGAGCAGTACTTC. Its protein product is CASSLRSGISYEQYF.

The chain couples TRBV5-5 to TRBJ2-3, with 9 bases that match TRBD2. CDR3 length: 15 residues. Germline CDR1 reads SGHKS; CDR2 reads YYEKEE (reference sequence). Trimming at V came to 2 bases and at J to 6 bases, leaving 7 bases not matched to a gene. As DNA, the CDR3 is TGTGCCAGCAGCTTTAGTAGCGGGAGCCCGGATACGCAGTATTTT. This codes for CASSFSSGSPDTQYF.

The chain combines TRBV5-1 with TRBJ2-2; 7 bases are shared with TRBD1. Trimming cost V 0 bases and J 4 bases; bases outside gene matches: 9. Germline V lookup: CDR1 SGHRS, CDR2 YFSETQ. The length of the CDR3 is 17 residues. The CDR3 reads CASSLDPRQGPTGELFF. CDR3 sequence (DNA): TGCGCCAGCAGCTTGGACCCCCGACAGGGCCCCACCGGGGAGCTGTTTTTT.

The V and J genes are TRBV6-5 and TRBJ2-3; a possible D gene is TRBD2 (5 bases). CDR1 and CDR2 from the germline V gene are MNHEY and SVGAGI. CDR3 length: 14 residues. The V gene lost 10 bases and the J gene lost 5 bases, with 19 bases spanning the gap. DNA of the CDR3: TGTGCCACCACTCCTAGCTACACGGGAGATACGCAGTATTTT. Its translation is CATTPSYTGDTQYF.

The chain joins TRBV5-4 to TRBJ1-2; 7 nucleotides match TRBD1. V was clipped by 4 bases and J by 5 bases; unmatched bases: 8. This CDR3 is 14 amino acids long. Per the germline V gene, CDR1 is SGHNT and CDR2 is YYREEE (reference sequence). This chain's CDR3 is CASSPAGQPYGYTF. Here the CDR3 DNA reads TGTGCCAGCAGCCCCGCGGGACAGCCTTATGGCTACACCTTC.

The CDR3 DNA is TGTGCCAGCAGATCGCATACTGGTGATCAGCCCCAGCATTTT. This gives the protein CASRSHTGDQPQHF. The genes are TRBV6-6 and TRBJ1-5, with unresolved D. There are 14 residues in the CDR3. V lost 6 bases and J lost 5, with 14 bases in between. Germline V gene sequence: CDR1 MNHNY, CDR2 SVGAGI (reference sequence).

This chain connects TRBV7-9 to TRBJ1-5; D may be TRBD1 (6 bases). Germline CDR1 SEHNR, CDR2 FQNEAQ (reference sequence). Trimming left V 3 bases short and J 6 bases short, with 15 bases between. The CDR3 extends over 15 amino acids. CDR3 coding DNA: TGTGCCAGCAGCTTGGGTACAGGGTATATTCAGCCCCAGCATTTT. Its translation: CASSLGTGYIQPQHF.

The rearrangement links TRBV15 to TRBJ2-2; a possible D gene is TRBD2 (5 bases). The V end was cut by 5 bases, the J end by 1 base, with 8 bases between. This CDR3 spans 14 amino acids. Germline V gene sequence: CDR1 LNHNV, CDR2 YYDKDF (reference sequence). The CDR3 sequence: CATSVSVNTGELFF. As DNA, the CDR3 is TGTGCCACCAGCGTTAGCGTGAACACCGGGGAGCTGTTTTTT.

This clone turned up a few times. The chain joins TRBV1 to TRBJ1-1; the D call of TRBD1 is as the table states it, not checked on the DNA. TRBV1 is termed a pseudogene. This CDR3 is built from 16 residues. The CDR3 nucleotides are TGCACCAGCAGCCAAGGGGAAGGGGGCTCGAGCACTGAAGCTTTCTTT. Amino acid sequence: CTSSQGEGGSSTEAFF.

The V and J genes are TRBV6-5 and TRBJ1-2, with 12 bases that match TRBD1. J gave up 3 bases and V 6 bases, and 2 bases lay outside the gene matches. Germline V gene sequence: CDR1 MNHEY, CDR2 SVGAGI. This CDR3 region has 14 residues. Written as DNA, the CDR3 is TGTGCCAGCAGGGGGACAGGGGGCGACTATGGCTACACCTTC. It translates to CASRGTGGDYGYTF.

V is TRBV6-5 and J is TRBJ2-3, with TRBD1 as a possible D gene (6 bases). CDR3 length equals 15 residues. Germline values: CDR1 MNHEY, CDR2 SVGAGI. Trimming left V 5 bases short and J 1 base short, with 13 bases between. The CDR3 here is CASSQDSTRTDTQYF. The CDR3 DNA is TGTGCCAGCAGTCAGGACAGTACTCGCACAGATACGCAGTATTTT.

A single count supports this clone. The chain uses TRBV30 and TRBJ2-7, with D possibly TRBD1 on 6 matching bases. Germline CDR1 GTSNPN, CDR2 SVGIG (reference sequence). The CDR3 runs 17 residues. The ends were cut back, 1 base at V and 1 base at J, with 20 bases in the middle. This CDR3 is CAWSGRHDGGSSYEQYF. As DNA, the CDR3 is TGTGCCTGGAGTGGGCGGCATGATGGGGGCTCTTCCTACGAGCAGTACTTC. The whole variable domain, remainder taken from reference TRBV30 and TRBJ2-7, is SQTIHQWPATLVQPVGSPLSLECTVEGTSNPNLYWYRQAAGRGLQLLFYSVGIGQISSEVPQNLSASRPQDRQFILSSKKLLLSDSGFYLCAWSGRHDGGSSYEQYFGPGTRLTVT.

The chain has TRBV5-1 and TRBJ1-1; 8 bases are a match to TRBD1. CDR3 size: 14 residues. V gave up 5 bases and J gave up 4 bases; unmatched junction bases: 7. Germline CDR1 SGHRS, CDR2 YFSETQ. CDR3 DNA sequence: TGCGCCAGCAGGCAGCAGGGGGCGGTCACTGAAGCTTTCTTT. Amino acids: CASRQQGAVTEAFF. The variable domain in full, with the rest retrieved from reference TRBV5-1 and TRBJ1-1, is KAGVTQTPRYLIKTRGQQVTLSCSPISGHRSVSWYQQTPGQGLQFLFEYFSETQRNKGNFPGRFSGRQFSNSRSEMNVSTLELGDSALYLCASRQQGAVTEAFFGQGTRLTVV.

The chain links TRBV6-6 to TRBJ2-5; maybe TRBD2 (6 bases). Between the trimmed V and J ends, which lost 3 bases and 5 bases, there was a span of 10 bases. Germline CDR1 and CDR2: MNHNY and SVGAGI (reference sequence). The length of the CDR3 is 13 residues. The CDR3: CASSYGGRETQYF. As DNA, the CDR3 is TGTGCCAGCAGTTATGGAGGGAGGGAGACCCAGTACTTC.

The V and J genes are TRBV5-6 and TRBJ1-4; 9 nucleotides align to TRBD1. Germline CDR1 is SGHDT and CDR2 is YYEEEE. The CDR3 contains 16 residues. V lost 1 base, J lost 6 bases, and 7 bases stayed unmatched. CDR3 in DNA: TGTGCCAGCAGCTTGTTCTCCGGGACAGGGTATGAAAAACTGTTTTTT. It encodes CASSLFSGTGYEKLFF.

V is TRBV5-1 and J is TRBJ2-2; TRBD2 matches 8 bases. There are 17 residues in the CDR3. CDR1 and CDR2 from the germline V gene are SGHRS and YFSETQ. J gave up 6 bases and V 4 bases, and 14 bases lay outside the gene matches. CDR3 region: CASSAFVRSGSPGELFF. As DNA, the CDR3 is TGCGCCAGCAGCGCCTTCGTGAGGAGCGGGAGTCCCGGGGAGCTGTTTTTT.

The genes are TRBV6-6 and TRBJ1-2, with 9 bases aligning to TRBD1. Germline V gene sequence: CDR1 MNHNY, CDR2 SVGAGI (reference sequence). CDR3 length equals 14 residues. V lost 0 bases and J lost 4; bases outside the gene matches: 0. The CDR3 nucleotides are TGTGCCAGCAGTTACTCGACAGGGGGCTATGGCTACACCTTC. Translating gives CASSYSTGGYGYTF.

This sequence joins TRBV25-1 and TRBJ2-7; a possible D gene is TRBD2 (6 bases). Trimming removed 4 bases from V and 3 bases from J, with 10 bases in between. There are 13 residues in the CDR3. Per the germline V gene, CDR1 is MGHDK and CDR2 is SYGVNS. The CDR3 loop is CASSGRGIYEQYF. The CDR3 coding sequence is TGTGCCAGCAGTGGGAGGGGCATCTACGAGCAGTACTTC.

This rearrangement joins TRBV18 to TRBJ2-5; D is uncertain. V was trimmed by 1 base and J by 5 bases, leaving 5 bases between them. Germline V gene lookup returns CDR1 KGHSH and CDR2 LQKENI. This CDR3 spans 12 amino acids. The CDR3 protein is CASSPRHETQYF. As DNA, the CDR3 is TGTGCCAGCTCACCACGGCATGAGACCCAGTACTTC.

This clone was detected once. The CDR3 nucleotides read TGTGCCAGCAGGGTGACAGGGCTAGGCAAAAACATTCAGTACTTC. Translation gives CASRVTGLGKNIQYF. The chain links TRBV2 to TRBJ2-4, with 7 nucleotides matching TRBD1. The V segment lost 6 bases and the J segment 3 bases; nucleotides outside the gene matches: 8. The CDR3 totals 15 residues. CDR1 and CDR2 (germline): SNHLY, FYNNEI.

In the case of this clone: Other DNA sequences within the sample encode an identical CDR3. The chain recombines TRBV6-1 with TRBJ1-6; D call uncertain. Germline V gene sequence: CDR1 MNHNS, CDR2 SASEGT. This CDR3 has 13 amino acids. Deletions cut 2 bases from V and 7 bases from J, with 6 bases between. CDR3 sequence reads: CASSESGNSPLHF. CDR3 nucleotide sequence: TGTGCCAGCAGTGAAAGCGGCAATTCACCCCTCCACTTT.

On this clone: Other DNA sequences in this specimen translate into the identical CDR3. The V call is TRBV5-1, the J call TRBJ2-7; possible D gene TRBD2, 6 bases. Between the trimmed V and J ends, which lost 4 bases and 3 bases, there was a span of 11 bases. There are 13 residues in the CDR3. The germline gives CDR1 SGHRS, CDR2 YFSETQ. CDR3 region: CASSGGTYYEQYF. The CDR3 region has the DNA TGCGCCAGCAGCGGGGGGACTTACTACGAGCAGTACTTC.

Only a few counts were recorded for this clone. The gene calls are TRBV10-2 and TRBJ1-2; 8 bases align to TRBD1. Germline loops: CDR1 WSHSY, CDR2 SAAADI. The CDR3 runs to 11 residues. V was clipped by 11 bases and J by 3 bases; unmatched bases: 2. This CDR3 reads CASGQDYGYTF. The CDR3 bases are TGCGCCTCGGGACAGGACTATGGCTACACCTTC.

The sample holds one count of this clone. The gene calls are TRBV28 and TRBJ2-1; 7 nucleotides align to TRBD2. Per germline, CDR1 MDHEN and CDR2 SYDVKM. This CDR3 is built from 18 residues. V lost 3 bases to trimming and J lost 7 bases; unmatched junction nucleotides: 18. Here the CDR3 DNA reads TGTGCCAGCAGTTTCCTACTCGGGACTATCAGCGATCTTAATGAGCAGTTCTTC. Its translation: CASSFLLGTISDLNEQFF. The full variable domain, with the rest looked up from reference TRBV28 and TRBJ2-1, is DVKVTQSSRYLVKRTGEKVFLECVQDMDHENMFWYRQDPGLGLRLIYFSYDVKMKEKGDIPEGYSVSREKKERFSLILESASTNQTSMYLCASSFLLGTISDLNEQFFGPGTRLTVL.

The rearrangement joins TRBV28 to TRBJ1-1; weak D call: TRBD1 (6 bases). With 5 bases removed from V and 0 bases from J, the gap between germline ends came to 13 bases. The CDR3 runs 15 residues. Germline-derived CDR1 and CDR2 are MDHEN and SYDVKM. CDR3 in DNA: TGTGCCAGCAGTCCTCCACAGGGTATGAACACTGAAGCTTTCTTT. Amino acids: CASSPPQGMNTEAFF. Supplemented by reference TRBV28 and TRBJ1-1, the full variable domain reads DVKVTQSSRYLVKRTGEKVFLECVQDMDHENMFWYRQDPGLGLRLIYFSYDVKMKEKGDIPEGYSVSREKKERFSLILESASTNQTSMYLCASSPPQGMNTEAFFGQGTRLTVV.

This clone was detected only once. The chain uses TRBV5-1 and TRBJ1-1; weak D call: TRBD1 (5 bases). This CDR3 has 16 residues. The V gene lost 0 bases and the J gene lost 1 base, with 13 bases spanning the gap. Germline V CDR1 and CDR2: SGHRS, YFSETQ. The CDR3 bases are TGCGCCAGCAGCTTGGGGATCGGCGGGGGGAACACTGAAGCTTTCTTT. It yields the protein CASSLGIGGGNTEAFF. The full variable domain, rest sourced from reference TRBV5-1 and TRBJ1-1, is KAGVTQTPRYLIKTRGQQVTLSCSPISGHRSVSWYQQTPGQGLQFLFEYFSETQRNKGNFPGRFSGRQFSNSRSEMNVSTLELGDSALYLCASSLGIGGGNTEAFFGQGTRLTVV.

The rearrangement uses TRBV5-1 and TRBJ1-6; D unresolved. This CDR3 spans 16 amino acids. V lost 0 bases and J 7 bases, leaving 14 bases between the germline ends. Per germline, CDR1 SGHRS and CDR2 YFSETQ. The CDR3 protein is CASSLDTGVGNSPLHF. In DNA, the CDR3 is TGCGCCAGCAGCTTGGATACCGGGGTGGGCAATTCACCCCTCCACTTT.